This T cell receptor (beta chain) was obtained from a study of cytotoxic CD8 clonotypes in ibrutinib-treated CLL. Germline CDR1 and CDR2: SGHRS and YFSETQ. CDR3 length: 8 amino acids. The V and J ends lost 9 bases and 8 bases respectively, with 2 bases between them. Sample share makes this clone medium-sized. Profiled with immunoSEQ multiplex PCR; TCRdb holds only in-frame clones, not every one. The data hold 15,000 to 20,000 clones, with about two thirds observed a single time. The source is a human donor with chronic lymphocytic leukemia. The chain combines TRBV5-1 with TRBJ2-2; D unclear. Material: PBMCs, obtained before ibrutinib treatment. This chain's CDR3 is CAKGELFF. In nucleotides, the CDR3 is TGCGCCAAGGGGGAGCTGTTTTTT.